The following is a T cell receptor (beta chain) sequence with its context. TCRdb's table, derived via immunoSEQ multiplex PCR, lists solely in-frame clones and lacks some. The repertoire holds 15,000 to 20,000 clones, approximately 58% seen once, with approximately 16% in the top ten. The germline CDR1 and CDR2 sequences are SNHLY and FYNNEI. The CDR3 runs to 15 residues. V lost 8 bases, J lost 4 bases, and 8 bases stayed unmatched. This specimen belongs to a study of sequential checkpoint blockade in melanoma. Study at large: Randomization was 1:1 between first-line nivolumab→ipilimumab and ipilimumab→nivolumab. Each arm's sequence ended with maintenance nivolumab.

Regarding treatment: randomized to nivolumab then ipilimumab (arm A) or the reverse (arm B). No patient had prior DNA-damaging chemotherapy. PBMC sorting kept live CD3+CD8+ cells without CD19 or CD56. This chain uses TRBV2 with TRBJ2-3; 11 nucleotides align to TRBD1. The material sequenced was CD8+ T cells sorted from blood (inferred from file names), taken from a patient given nivolumab and ipilimumab in sequence. The TCR originated in a human donor with melanoma. CDR3 coding DNA: TGTGCCAGCCACCCAGCGGGACAGGGGGCAGATACGCAGTATTTT. This encodes CASHPAGQGADTQYF.